The present TCR beta chain was sequenced within a study of T cell changes during pregnancy in multiple sclerosis. V was clipped by 3 bases and J by 8 bases, with 11 bases between them. Germline V CDR1 and CDR2: SGHRS, YFSETQ. There are 12 residues in the CDR3. Assay: immunoSEQ multiplex PCR; the TCRdb copy retains only in-frame clones and omits some. This table holds about 48,000 clones, 85% to 95% found once. The receptor was derived from a female donor with multiple sclerosis, enrolled in a pregnancy study. The J gene is TRBJ1-1, the V gene TRBV5-1, with unresolved D. Sample: CD4+ T cells from peripheral blood mononuclear cells, taken in the third trimester of pregnancy. CDR3 sequence: CASSYPTSEAFF. The CDR3 DNA reads TGCGCCAGCAGCTACCCTACTTCCGAAGCTTTCTTT. The full variable domain, in which reference TRBV5-1 and TRBJ1-1 provide the parts outside the CDR3, is KAGVTQTPRYLIKTRGQQVTLSCSPISGHRSVSWYQQTPGQGLQFLFEYFSETQRNKGNFPGRFSGRQFSNSRSEMNVSTLELGDSALYLCASSYPTSEAFFGQGTRLTVV.